The entry below gives a single T cell receptor beta chain sequence along with its context. This sample is drawn from a study of technical replicates of blood from a few donors. Assay used: immunoSEQ multiplex PCR; TCRdb lists only in-frame clones, some missing. The sample holds tens of thousands of clones, about 86% seen once. This CDR3 has 16 amino acids. Trimming stripped 4 bases from V and 5 bases from J, with 18 bases between. CDR1 is MGHDK, CDR2 SYGVNS, per germline. The sequence was obtained from a human donor in good health. Some clones in this sample may be carry-over from other donors' samples. The chain uses TRBV25-1 and TRBJ2-1; D possibly corresponds to TRBD1 (6 bases). The sequenced sample was PBMCs. The CDR3 DNA sequence: TGTGCCAGCAGTGCAGTCTCAGGGGTATCTAACAATGAGCAGTTCTTC. It yields the protein CASSAVSGVSNNEQFF.